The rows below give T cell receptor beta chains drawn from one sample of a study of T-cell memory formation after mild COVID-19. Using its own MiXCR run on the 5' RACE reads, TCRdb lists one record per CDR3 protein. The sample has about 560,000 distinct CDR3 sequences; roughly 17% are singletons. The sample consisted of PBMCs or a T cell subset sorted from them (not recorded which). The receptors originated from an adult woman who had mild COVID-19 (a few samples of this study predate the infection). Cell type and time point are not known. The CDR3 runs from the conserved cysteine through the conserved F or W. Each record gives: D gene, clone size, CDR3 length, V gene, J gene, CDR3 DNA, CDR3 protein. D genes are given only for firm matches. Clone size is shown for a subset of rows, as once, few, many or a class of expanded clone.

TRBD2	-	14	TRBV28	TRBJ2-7	TGTGCCAGCAGTATCTCGGGACTAGCGGGTGAGCAGTACTTC	CASSISGLAGEQYF
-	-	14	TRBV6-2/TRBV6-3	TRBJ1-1	TGTGCCAGCAGTTACTCGATTTCCGGGGGAGAAGCTTTCTTT	CASSYSISGGEAFF
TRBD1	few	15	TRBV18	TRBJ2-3	TGTGCCAGCTCACCACCGGGGACAGGGCCAGATACGCAGTATTTT	CASSPPGTGPDTQYF
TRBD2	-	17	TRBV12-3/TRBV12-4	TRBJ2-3	TGTGCCAGCAGTACCAGACTAGCGGGCCTTAGCACAGATACGCAGTATTTT	CASSTRLAGLSTDTQYF
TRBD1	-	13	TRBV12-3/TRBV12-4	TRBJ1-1	TGTGCCAGCAGTTTGGTAACAGGGGGGGAAGCTTTCTTT	CASSLVTGGEAFF
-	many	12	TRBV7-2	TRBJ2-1	TGTGCCAGCGGGAACCTCAACAATGAGCAGTTCTTC	CASGNLNNEQFF
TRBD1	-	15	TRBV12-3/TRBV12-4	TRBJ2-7	TGTGCCAGCAGTATACAGGGGACCCAAATCTACGAGCAGTACTTC	CASSIQGTQIYEQYF
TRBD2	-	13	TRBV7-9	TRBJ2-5	TGTGCCAGCAGCTTAAACGGGGGGGAGACCCAGTACTTC	CASSLNGGETQYF
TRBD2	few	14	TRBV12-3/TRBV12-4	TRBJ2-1	TGTGCCAGCAGTTTAACTAGCGGGATTGATGAGCAGTTCTTC	CASSLTSGIDEQFF
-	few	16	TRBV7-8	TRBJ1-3	TGTGCCAGCAGCTCAGTGACCGGATTCTCTGGAAACACCATATATTTT	CASSSVTGFSGNTIYF
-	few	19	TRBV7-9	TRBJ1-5	TGTGCCAGCAGCTCTTCCAATCCCTCGCGGGTGGATAGCAATCAGCCCCAGCATTTT	CASSSSNPSRVDSNQPQHF
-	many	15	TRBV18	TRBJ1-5	TGTGCCAGCTCGAGCGGAATCCCTGGCAATCAGCCCCAGCATTTT	CASSSGIPGNQPQHF
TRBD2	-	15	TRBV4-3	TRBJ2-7	TGCGCCAGCAGCCAAGGGACTAGCGGATTTTACGAGCAGTACTTC	CASSQGTSGFYEQYF
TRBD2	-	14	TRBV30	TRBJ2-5	TGTGCCTGGAGCCTTTTCCCGGGGGGAGAGACCCAGTACTTC	CAWSLFPGGETQYF
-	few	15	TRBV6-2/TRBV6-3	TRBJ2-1	TGTGCCAGCAGTTTACGCCCCGACTCCTACAATGAGCAGTTCTTC	CASSLRPDSYNEQFF
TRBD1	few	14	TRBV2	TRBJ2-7	TGTGCCAGCCTTGACAGGGGGGGATCCTACGAGCAGTACTTC	CASLDRGGSYEQYF